This entry features one TCR beta chain sequence. The antigen remains unidentified. The investigators split CD4+ cells into a CD45RA+ naive subset and a CD45RA-negative memory subset. The sample originates from a study of shared clonotypes between healthy human individuals. Study overall: The donors, a couple of women and three men, were aged 18 to 49. Broader study findings: Between a handful of donors, naive CD4 clonotypes were shared at a level of about 5%. Since donors were few, the genetic and exposure-history diversity represented was limited.

The data were produced by immunoSEQ multiplex PCR, yet TCRdb's version contains in-frame clones alone and is incomplete. The repertoire holds hundreds of thousands of clones, about 78% seen once, with about 2% in the top ten. With 0 bases removed from V and 5 bases from J, the gap between germline ends came to 10 bases. In germline, CDR1 is SEHNR, CDR2 FQNEAQ (reference sequence). This CDR3 spans 14 amino acids. The receptor's source is a woman aged 30 to 39 in good health. This sequence joins TRBV7-9 and TRBJ2-5, with D perhaps TRBD2 (6 bases). The sample was memory CD4+ T cells sorted from blood. Subset in this sample: CD45RA-negative fraction. This CDR3 reads CASSLARDLETQYF. In DNA, the CDR3 is TGTGCCAGCAGCTTAGCGCGGGATTTGGAGACCCAGTACTTC.